This TCR beta chain is drawn from a study of T-cell reconstitution after alpha-beta-depleted transplantation in children. Study results and limitations: Several hundred graft clones that had expanded were reportedly the source of alpha-beta T cells about two months after transplant.

In its sample, this clonotype was seen a few times. Its antigen is undetermined. V shed 6 bases and J 7 bases; nucleotides not matched to a gene: 8. There are 14 residues in the CDR3. Germline CDR1 is DFQATT and CDR2 is SNEGSKA (reference sequence). The authors prepared the TCRbeta library with unique molecular identifiers. TCRdb re-analysed the PCR reads in MiXCR, keeping a single row per CDR3 protein. The sample shows about a million distinct CDR3 sequences, about 31% of them seen only once. Source: PBMCs, mostly from graft donor cells, taken 360 days after TCRalphabeta/CD19-depleted stem cell transplant. This clonotype originated in a boy less than two years old who had a stem cell transplant for SCID, so the T cells may come from the graft donor. The rearrangement joins TRBV20-1 to TRBJ2-1, with TRBD2 matching over 11 bases. The CDR3, as DNA: TGCAGTGCCGATACTAGCGGGGGAGGAAATGAGCAGTTCTTC. Its protein is CSADTSGGGNEQFF.